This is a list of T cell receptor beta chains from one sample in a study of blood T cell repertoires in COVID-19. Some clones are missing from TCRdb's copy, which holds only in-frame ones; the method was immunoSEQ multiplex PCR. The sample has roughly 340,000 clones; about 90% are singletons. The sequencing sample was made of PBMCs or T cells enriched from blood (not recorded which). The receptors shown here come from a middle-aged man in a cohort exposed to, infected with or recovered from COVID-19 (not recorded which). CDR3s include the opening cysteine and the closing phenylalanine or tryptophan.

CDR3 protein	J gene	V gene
CASGFRYGYTF	TRBJ1-2	TRBV25-1
CASSQGAGGGSISYEQYF	TRBJ2-7	TRBV4-1
CASRGPSSYEQYF	TRBJ2-7	TRBV5-4
CASSQGLAAYNEQFF	TRBJ2-1	TRBV27
CASSLGLADIQETQYF	TRBJ2-5	TRBV5-1
CASSISGTGELFF	TRBJ2-2	TRBV19
CASSLGGQGFSGANVLTF	TRBJ2-6	TRBV5-1
CASIEWGLQGGEAFF	TRBJ1-1	TRBV6-5
CASSRDLDGTGTGELFF	TRBJ2-2	TRBV5-1
CASSQGYRATSGANVLTF	TRBJ2-6	TRBV14
CASSLGGLDTQYF	TRBJ2-3	TRBV6-5
CASRETSSYNEQFF	TRBJ2-1	TRBV19
CASSQEVGALSEKLFF	TRBJ1-4	TRBV4-2
CASNNNAYTEAFF	TRBJ1-1	TRBV19
CASSWGEGTGSPLHF	TRBJ1-6	TRBV7-6
CASSPRQAGGRDTQYF	TRBJ2-3	TRBV18
CASSFRQGREKLFF	TRBJ1-4	TRBV11-2
CASSLRGTGGSNSPLHF	TRBJ1-6	TRBV5-6
CASSQDDRGWDSPLHF	TRBJ1-6	TRBV4-2
CASSWDRGSSEAFF	TRBJ1-1	TRBV7-9
CASSVGGSQNSPLHF	TRBJ1-6	TRBV9
CASSPIYSGRSQETQYF	TRBJ2-5	TRBV7-2
CASSKALDGDSGNTIYF	TRBJ1-3	TRBV21-1
CASSVALYEQYF	TRBJ2-7	TRBV9
CASSVTSGNYNEQFF	TRBJ2-1	TRBV9
CASSRSTSGRASNEQFF	TRBJ2-1	TRBV3-1/TRBV3-2
CARSLGLATPNIQYF	TRBJ2-4	TRBV5-3
CASSLVGGDNSPLHF	TRBJ1-6	TRBV7-2
CASSQDRGQPQHF	TRBJ1-5	TRBV7-9
CATSRQGESTEAFF	TRBJ1-1	TRBV15
CASSLFGGVNTGELFF	TRBJ2-2	TRBV27
CASSLGQGGVTEAFF	TRBJ1-1	TRBV5-1
CASSPHTARDYGYTF	TRBJ1-2	TRBV5-4
CATSETGTPNTEAFF	TRBJ1-1	TRBV24-1
CAWKTGNEQFF	TRBJ2-1	TRBV30
CATSRDSTGKQFF	TRBJ2-1	TRBV15
CASSLGGNRYNEQFF	TRBJ2-1	TRBV27
CASSPGTVYSYEQYF	TRBJ2-7	TRBV5-4
CASSTRQLNTEAFF	TRBJ1-1	TRBV19
CASSEFSGSQETQYF	TRBJ2-5	TRBV6-1
CASSFSQGPYGYTF	TRBJ1-2	TRBV6-5
CAWSPLSLSLGGYTF	TRBJ1-2	TRBV30
CAWSNPRTSGRNIQYF	TRBJ2-4	TRBV30
CASSLGGQRNEKLFF	TRBJ1-4	TRBV5-1
CASSRQGPPEAFF	TRBJ1-1	TRBV7-2